These T cell receptor beta chains were read from a single sample in a study of technical replicates of blood from several donors. Only in-frame clones appear in the TCRdb table, and some are missing; sequencing was by immunoSEQ multiplex PCR. The sample holds roughly 69,000 clones; around 87% are singletons and the top ten take 5% to 6.5%. The source material was PBMCs. The receptors shown here come from a human donor in good health. Some clones in this sample may be carry-over from other donors' samples. CDR3s include the opening cysteine and the closing phenylalanine or tryptophan. A D gene is named only where the DNA matches it firmly. Clone size is shown for a subset of rows, as once, few, many or a class of expanded clone.

13 . . TRBJ2-3 TRBV19 TGTGCCAGTAGTATCAGGGGCACAGATACGCAGTATTTT CASSIRGTDTQYF
14 few TRBD1 TRBJ1-2 TRBV6-1 TGTGCCAGCAGTGAATTGGGGACAGGATATGGCTACACCTTC CASSELGTGYGYTF
12 . TRBD1 TRBJ1-2 TRBV7-2 TGTGCCAGCAGTAGGGGGCTCGGTGGCTACACCTTC CASSRGLGGYTF
13 . TRBD1 TRBJ1-1 TRBV30 TGTGCCTGGAGCCCCAGGGGGTACACTGAAGCTTTCTTT CAWSPRGYTEAFF
15 . TRBD2 TRBJ2-7 TRBV4-3 TGCGCCAGCAGCCAAGGGCGGGGGGTCTCCTACGAGCAGTACTTC CASSQGRGVSYEQYF
14 once TRBD1 TRBJ2-1 TRBV15 TGTGCCACCAGCAGGGGGACAGGGGACAATGAGCAGTTCTTC CATSRGTGDNEQFF
15 few . TRBJ1-3 TRBV5-4 TGTGCCAGCAGTCGGGACACGAGCTCTGGAAACACCATATATTTT CASSRDTSSGNTIYF
17 . TRBD1 TRBJ2-6 TRBV18 TGTGCCAGCTCAGCCGGGACAGCTTTCTCTGGGGCCAACGTCCTGACTTTC CASSAGTAFSGANVLTF
17 few . TRBJ2-7 TRBV1 TGCACCAGCAGCCAAGAGAAGACTAGCGGGAACTTTTACGAGCAGTACTTC CTSSQEKTSGNFYEQYF
14 . . TRBJ1-2 TRBV6-6 TGTGCCAGCAGCCCCCTAAGGAAGGAGCGAGGCTACACCTTC CASSPLRKERGYTF
15 . TRBD1 TRBJ2-7 TRBV4-1 TGCGCCAGCAGTCGGACAGGGGGAGACTCCTACGAGCAGTACTTC CASSRTGGDSYEQYF
16 . . TRBJ2-3 TRBV2 TGTGCCAGCAGTGAAAGGGTTGTCGGGGTGCGGGATACGCAGTATTTT CASSERVVGVRDTQYF
16 once . TRBJ1-2 TRBV5-6 TGTGCCAGCAGCTTGGGCCTTTTGTTGCAGGGCTATGGCTACACCTTC CASSLGLLLQGYGYTF
15 . TRBD1 TRBJ2-1 TRBV29-1 TGCAGCGTTAACAGGGGCCTGGGGGTCTACAATGAGCAGTTCTTC CSVNRGLGVYNEQFF
15 once TRBD1 TRBJ1-4 TRBV4-3 TGCGCCAGCAGCCAAGTGCACAGGGGAAATGAAAAACTGTTTTTT CASSQVHRGNEKLFF
12 . TRBD2 TRBJ2-5 TRBV2 TGTGCCAGCACCGGACTAGGAGAGACCCAGTACTTC CASTGLGETQYF
14 . TRBD1 TRBJ2-7 TRBV10-3 TGTGCCATCACCCGGACAGGGAATACCTACGAGCAGTACTTC CAITRTGNTYEQYF
14 . . TRBJ1-2 TRBV6-1 TGTGCCAGCAGTGACGAGTGGCACCTAGATGGCTACACCTTC CASSDEWHLDGYTF
14 . . TRBJ1-1 TRBV4-1 TGCGCCAGCAGCCAAGGGCCAGTAAACACTGAAGCTTTCTTT CASSQGPVNTEAFF
14 . . TRBJ2-5 TRBV7-9 TGTGCCAGCAGCTCCCAGACTGGAAAAGAGACCCAGTACTTC CASSSQTGKETQYF
14 . TRBD2 TRBJ2-7 TRBV29-1 TGCAGCGTGGATACTAGCGGGAGCTCGGGGGAGCAGTACTTC CSVDTSGSSGEQYF
12 . . TRBJ1-2 TRBV19 TGTGCCAGTTCTAGAACGCCCTATGGCTACACCTTC CASSRTPYGYTF
17 . . TRBJ1-6 TRBV27 TGTGCCAGCAGTCCCCAGGAAGTCAGCTCCTATAATTCACCCCTCCACTTT CASSPQEVSSYNSPLHF
13 . . TRBJ1-5 TRBV10-3 TGTGCCTCCGGGGGGGAGAGCAATCAGCCCCAGCATTTT CASGGESNQPQHF
13 . . TRBJ1-3 TRBV19 TGTGCCAGTAGTACCTCACAGGAACGCACCATATATTTT CASSTSQERTIYF
15 . TRBD2 TRBJ2-1 TRBV6-1 TGTGCCAGCAGCCCGGGTCTAGCGGGGTACAATGAGCAGTTCTTC CASSPGLAGYNEQFF
15 . . TRBJ2-5 TRBV2 TGTGCCAGCAAACAATGGGGGCTAGACGAAGAGACCCAGTACTTC CASKQWGLDEETQYF
15 . TRBD1 TRBJ1-1 TRBV6-5 TGTGCCAGTTTGAAACCAGGGGGCCTGAACACTGAAGCTTTCTTT CASLKPGGLNTEAFF
13 . . TRBJ1-2 TRBV30 TGTGCCTGGAATGCTGGGGGCGGCTATGGCTACACCTTC CAWNAGGGYGYTF
15 . TRBD2 TRBJ2-7 TRBV7-3 TGTGCCAGCAGCTTAACCGGGACTCGCGGGGGCGAGCAGTACTTC CASSLTGTRGGEQYF
15 . TRBD1 TRBJ2-3 TRBV29-1 TGCAGCGCAAGCCACGGGACAGGGGGACCAGATACGCAGTATTTT CSASHGTGGPDTQYF
18 few . TRBJ2-6 TRBV9 TGTGCCAGCAGCGTAGCGGGACAAGGCGGCTCTGGGGCCAACGTCCTGACTTTC CASSVAGQGGSGANVLTF
13 few . TRBJ2-1 TRBV7-9 TGTGCCAGCAGCTTGACAGGTGACAATGAGCAGTTCTTC CASSLTGDNEQFF
13 . TRBD1 TRBJ1-2 TRBV29-1 TGCAGCGTAGTACGCGACAGGGGAAGTGGCTACACCTTC CSVVRDRGSGYTF
16 few TRBD2 TRBJ2-1 TRBV6-4 TGTGCCAGCAGTGACTCGGCGGGAGGGGGGCTCAATGAGCAGTTCTTC CASSDSAGGGLNEQFF
15 once . TRBJ2-7 TRBV10-3 TGTGCCATCAGTGAGTCGACTGGATCGTCGTACGAGCAGTACTTC CAISESTGSSYEQYF
19 . TRBD1 TRBJ1-5 TRBV19 TGTGCCAGTAGTAATCCCGGGACAGGGGGAGGCAAAGGCAATCAGCCCCAGCATTTT CASSNPGTGGGKGNQPQHF
15 . . TRBJ1-2 TRBV6-6 TGTGCCAGCAGTTACGGCGGAGGGGGGGACTATGGCTACACCTTC CASSYGGGGDYGYTF
15 . TRBD1 TRBJ2-7 TRBV5-4 TGTGCCAGCAGCGATCCTACAGGGGGTGGTTACGAGCAGTACTTC CASSDPTGGGYEQYF
16 . . TRBJ1-4 TRBV5-6 TGTGCCAGCAACTCATTTGTAGGGGCAACTAATGAAAAACTGTTTTTT CASNSFVGATNEKLFF
14 . . TRBJ1-2 TRBV15 TGTGCCACCAGCAGAGGAAGCGGTAACTATGGCTACACCTTC CATSRGSGNYGYTF
14 . TRBD1 TRBJ2-7 TRBV6-1 TGTGCCAGCAGGACCCCAGGGGGATCCTACGAGCAGTACTTC CASRTPGGSYEQYF
13 . . TRBJ2-7 TRBV7-2 TGTGCCAGCAGCTCGGACAGCCTCTACGAGCAGTACTTC CASSSDSLYEQYF
16 . TRBD1 TRBJ1-6 TRBV5-1 TGCGCCAGCAGCTTGGCGGAGGGACAGGGGAATTCACCCCTCCACTTT CASSLAEGQGNSPLHF
14 . . TRBJ1-1 TRBV23-1 TGCGCCAGCAGTCATCCCCAGGGGAACACTGAAGCTTTCTTT CASSHPQGNTEAFF
14 . TRBD1 TRBJ2-5 TRBV6-1 TGTGCCAGCAGCACGACAGGGGCCCTCGGGACCCAGTACTTC CASSTTGALGTQYF